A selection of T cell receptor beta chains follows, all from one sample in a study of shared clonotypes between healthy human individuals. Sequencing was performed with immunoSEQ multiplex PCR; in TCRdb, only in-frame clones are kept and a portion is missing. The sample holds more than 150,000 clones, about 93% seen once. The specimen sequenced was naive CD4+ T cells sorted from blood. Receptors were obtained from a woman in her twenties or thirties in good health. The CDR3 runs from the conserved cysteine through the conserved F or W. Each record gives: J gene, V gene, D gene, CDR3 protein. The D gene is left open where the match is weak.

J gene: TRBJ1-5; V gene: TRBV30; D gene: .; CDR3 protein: CAWSVGSMSNQPQHF
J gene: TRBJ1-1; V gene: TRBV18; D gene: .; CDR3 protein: CASSPVQSYEAFF
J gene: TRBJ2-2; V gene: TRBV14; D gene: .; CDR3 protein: CASSQDISVLGELFF
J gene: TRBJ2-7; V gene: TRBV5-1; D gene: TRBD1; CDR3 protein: CASSSSGQAYEQYF
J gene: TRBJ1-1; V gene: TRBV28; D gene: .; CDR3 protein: CASSTYREAFF
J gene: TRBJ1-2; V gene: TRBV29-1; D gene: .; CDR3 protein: CSVEGSRGSQFNYGYTF
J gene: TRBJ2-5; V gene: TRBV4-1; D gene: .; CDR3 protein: CASSGAPSWETQYF
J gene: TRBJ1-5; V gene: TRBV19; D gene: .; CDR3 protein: CASSPRVGNQPQHF
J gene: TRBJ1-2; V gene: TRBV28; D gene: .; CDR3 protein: CASSPGTSNYGYTF
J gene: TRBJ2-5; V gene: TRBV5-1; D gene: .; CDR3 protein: CASSLGRIQYF
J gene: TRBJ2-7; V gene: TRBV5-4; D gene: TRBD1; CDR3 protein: CASSKWSNRGRNEQYF
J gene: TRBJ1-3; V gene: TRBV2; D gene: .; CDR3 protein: CASSEQVDGNTIYF
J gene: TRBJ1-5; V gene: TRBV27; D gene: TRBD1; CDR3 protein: CASSSDRGNQPQHF
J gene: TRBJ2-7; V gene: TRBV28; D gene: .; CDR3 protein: CASSFSGGVSEQYF
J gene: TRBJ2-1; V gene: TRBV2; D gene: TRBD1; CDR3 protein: CASSDSRGRQFF
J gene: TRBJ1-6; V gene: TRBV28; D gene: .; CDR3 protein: CASSFGSPLHF
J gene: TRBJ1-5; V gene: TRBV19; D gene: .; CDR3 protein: CASTVQGMYNQPQHF
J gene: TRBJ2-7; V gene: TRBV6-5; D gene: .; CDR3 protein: CASSPRRDEQYF
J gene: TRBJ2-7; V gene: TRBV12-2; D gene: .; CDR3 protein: CASRLVGDRYSEQYF
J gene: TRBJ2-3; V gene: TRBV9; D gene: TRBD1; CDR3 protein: CASSQGVGDTDTQYF
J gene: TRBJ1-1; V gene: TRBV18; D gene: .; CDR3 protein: CASSLEDSTEAFF
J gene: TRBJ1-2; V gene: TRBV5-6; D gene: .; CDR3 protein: CASSPRTVYGYTF
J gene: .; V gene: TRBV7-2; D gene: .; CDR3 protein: CASSLGSAANEQYF
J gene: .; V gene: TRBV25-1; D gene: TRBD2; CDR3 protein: CASSGDLGGVQAYEQYF
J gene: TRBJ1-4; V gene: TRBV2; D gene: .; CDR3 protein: CASHRAENEKLFF
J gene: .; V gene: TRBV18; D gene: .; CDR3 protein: CASSPDQAATYEQYF
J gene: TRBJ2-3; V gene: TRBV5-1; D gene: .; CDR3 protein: CASSSSSTDTQYF
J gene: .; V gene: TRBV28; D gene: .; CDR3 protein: CASSFSDRSYEQYF
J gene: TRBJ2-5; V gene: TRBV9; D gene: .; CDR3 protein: CASSVVLMATAQETQYF
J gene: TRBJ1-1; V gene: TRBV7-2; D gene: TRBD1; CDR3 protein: CASSVDRGREAFF
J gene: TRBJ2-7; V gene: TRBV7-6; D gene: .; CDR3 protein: CASSLKIEAGPYEQYF
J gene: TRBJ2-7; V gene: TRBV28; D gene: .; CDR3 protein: CASSLFSQGFEYF
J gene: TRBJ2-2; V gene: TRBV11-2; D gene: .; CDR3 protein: CASSLAGGNTGELFF
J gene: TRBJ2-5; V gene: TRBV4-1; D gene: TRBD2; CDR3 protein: CASSQLGGTSGLETQYF
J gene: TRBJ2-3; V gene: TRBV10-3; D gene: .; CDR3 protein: CAISGTGEVDTQYF
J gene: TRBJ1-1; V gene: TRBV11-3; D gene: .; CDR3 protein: CASSLTVNTEAFF
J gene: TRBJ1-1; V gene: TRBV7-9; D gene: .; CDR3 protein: CASSRPIGGGVNTEAFF
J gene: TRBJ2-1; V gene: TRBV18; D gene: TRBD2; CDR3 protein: CASSSGGEQFF
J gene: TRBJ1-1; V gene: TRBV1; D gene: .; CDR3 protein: CTSSRRRGITEAFF
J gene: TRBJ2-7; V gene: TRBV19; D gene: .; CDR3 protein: CASSIDLGYEQYF
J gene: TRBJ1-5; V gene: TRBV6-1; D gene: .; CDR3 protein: CASSETGYSNQPQHF
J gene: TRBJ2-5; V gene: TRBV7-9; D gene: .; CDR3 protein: CASSLGQRGIAVQETQYF
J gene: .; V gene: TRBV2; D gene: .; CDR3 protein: CAVGQLYEQYF
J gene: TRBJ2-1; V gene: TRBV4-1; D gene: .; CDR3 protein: CASSPGFLSYNEQFF
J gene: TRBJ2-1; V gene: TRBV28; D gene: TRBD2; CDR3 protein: CASSLVLSGRLRNEQFF